This is a list of T cell receptor beta chains from one sample in a study of T cell responses to AZD1222 COVID-19 vaccine. Only in-frame clones appear in the TCRdb table, and some are missing; sequencing was by immunoSEQ multiplex PCR. This table holds more than 80,000 clones, 80% to 95% found once. The sequences come from peripheral blood, collected 28 days after the second AZD1222 dose. The receptor set was obtained from an adult who received the AZD1222 COVID-19 vaccine. Each CDR3 is given with its conserved first and last residue. D genes are given only for firm matches. Clone size appears in some rows only: once, few, many, or a class for an expanded clone.

V gene	D gene	clone size	J gene	CDR3 protein	CDR3 DNA
TRBV15	-	-	TRBJ1-6	CATSPGQHNSPLHF	TGTGCCACCAGCCCCGGACAGCATAATTCACCCCTCCACTTT
TRBV9	-	-	TRBJ1-6	CASSARDSPTNSPLHF	TGTGCCAGCAGCGCCCGGGATTCGCCCACGAATTCACCCCTCCACTTT
TRBV11-3	-	-	TRBJ1-4	CASSSETGLNEKLFF	TGTGCCAGCAGCTCTGAGACAGGCCTTAATGAAAAACTGTTTTTT
TRBV30	-	-	TRBJ1-1	CAWSVTAGEAFF	TGTGCCTGGAGTGTCACTGCTGGTGAAGCTTTCTTT
TRBV3-1/TRBV3-2	TRBD1	-	TRBJ1-1	CASSGRTGKNEAFF	TGTGCCAGCAGCGGACGGACAGGCAAAAATGAAGCTTTCTTT
TRBV6-5	TRBD2	once	TRBJ2-1	CASRPSGEAYEQFF	TGTGCCAGCAGACCCAGCGGGGAGGCGTATGAGCAGTTCTTC
TRBV28	-	-	TRBJ2-7	CASSTPVDEQYF	TGTGCCAGCAGTACGCCGGTAGACGAGCAGTACTTC
TRBV14	-	-	TRBJ1-4	CASSPAGGGKLFF	TGTGCCAGCAGCCCCGCCGGGGGGGGGAAACTGTTTTTT
TRBV2	-	-	TRBJ1-3	CACGGHSGNTIYF	TGTGCTTGTGGGGGACACTCTGGAAACACCATATATTTT
TRBV2	-	-	TRBJ1-4	CATTGQLGEKLFF	TGTGCCACCACGGGACAACTAGGTGAAAAACTGTTTTTT
TRBV2	-	-	TRBJ1-4	CASSSGVFGNEKLFF	TGTGCCAGCAGCTCAGGGGTGTTTGGTAATGAAAAACTGTTTTTT
TRBV7-3	TRBD1	-	TRBJ1-1	CASSSGQGNTEAFF	TGTGCCAGCAGCTCAGGACAGGGGAACACTGAAGCTTTCTTT
TRBV12-5	TRBD2	-	TRBJ2-7	CASGLWGGGSHEQYF	TGTGCTAGTGGTTTGTGGGGCGGGGGATCCCACGAGCAGTACTTC
TRBV21-1	-	-	TRBJ1-6	CASSTGLEVSSYNSPLHF	TGTGCCAGCAGCACCGGCCTCGAGGTAAGCTCCTATAATTCACCCCTCCACTTT
TRBV6-5	-	-	TRBJ1-2	CASSPPGTLGYGYTF	TGTGCCAGCAGTCCGCCCGGGACACTTGGCTATGGCTACACCTTC
TRBV7-3	TRBD1	-	TRBJ1-1	CASSSQGASEAFF	TGTGCCAGCAGCTCCCAGGGGGCCTCTGAAGCTTTCTTT
TRBV5-4	-	-	TRBJ2-5	CASSSQVSETQYF	TGTGCCAGCAGCTCCCAGGTATCAGAGACCCAGTACTTC
TRBV10-1	TRBD1	-	TRBJ1-2	CASSESYGGDSPPREHGYTF	TGCGCCAGCAGTGAGTCATACGGGGGGGACAGTCCACCCAGGGAGCATGGCTACACCTTC
TRBV30	-	-	TRBJ1-6	CAWKTGRPSSSPLHF	TGTGCCTGGAAAACCGGGAGACCCTCTAGTTCACCCCTCCACTTT
TRBV4-3	TRBD1	-	TRBJ1-6	CASSQGDRGNSPLHF	TGCGCCAGCAGCCAAGGGGACAGGGGCAATTCACCCCTCCACTTT
TRBV15	TRBD2	-	TRBJ2-5	CATREAGGETQYF	TGTGCCACCCGGGAGGCGGGCGGGGAGACCCAGTACTTC
TRBV3-1/TRBV3-2	-	-	TRBJ2-5	CASSRGVETQYF	TGTGCCAGCAGCCGGGGTGTTGAGACCCAGTACTTC
TRBV19	TRBD2	-	TRBJ2-2	CASSTASGGAGELFF	TGTGCCAGTAGTACAGCTAGCGGGGGGGCCGGGGAGCTGTTTTTT
TRBV27	-	-	TRBJ1-1	CASSFGGRVNTEAFF	TGTGCCAGCAGTTTTGGAGGGCGGGTGAACACTGAAGCTTTCTTT
TRBV15	-	-	TRBJ1-2	CATSFGARGYGYTF	TGTGCCACCAGTTTCGGGGCGCGGGGCTATGGCTACACCTTC
TRBV30	-	-	TRBJ1-5	CAWSVSGNQPQHF	TGTGCCTGGAGTGTATCGGGTAATCAGCCCCAGCATTTT